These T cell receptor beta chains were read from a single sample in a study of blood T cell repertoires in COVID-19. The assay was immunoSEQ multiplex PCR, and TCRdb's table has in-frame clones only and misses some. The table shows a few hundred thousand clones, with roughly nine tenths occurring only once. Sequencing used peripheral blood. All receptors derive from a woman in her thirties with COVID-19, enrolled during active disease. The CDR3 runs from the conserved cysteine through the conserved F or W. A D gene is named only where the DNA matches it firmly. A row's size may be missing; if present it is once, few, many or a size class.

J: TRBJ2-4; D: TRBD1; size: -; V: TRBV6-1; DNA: TGTGCCAGCAGTGAAGGACAGGGGAAAAACATTCAGTACTTC; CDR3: CASSEGQGKNIQYF
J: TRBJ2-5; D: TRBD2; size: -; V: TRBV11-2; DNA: TGTGCCAGCAGCCCTAGCGGGATGGGAGAGACCCAGTACTTC; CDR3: CASSPSGMGETQYF
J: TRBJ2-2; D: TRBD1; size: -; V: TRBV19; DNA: TGTGCCAGTACCCTTAGGGGACAGTCAACAGGAGGCGGGGAGCTGTTTTTT; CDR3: CASTLRGQSTGGGELFF
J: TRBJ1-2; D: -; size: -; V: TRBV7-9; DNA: TGTGCCAGCAGCTTAGACAGGGAAGGGGTGAAAGGCTACACCTTC; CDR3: CASSLDREGVKGYTF
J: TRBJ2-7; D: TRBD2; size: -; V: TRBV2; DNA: TGTGCCAGCACCGAATTAACTAGCGCATACGAGCAGTACTTC; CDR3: CASTELTSAYEQYF
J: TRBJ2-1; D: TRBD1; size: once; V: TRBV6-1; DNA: TGTGCCAGCAGTGATTTGGCAGGGGGCGCTTACAATGAGCAGTTCTTC; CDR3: CASSDLAGGAYNEQFF
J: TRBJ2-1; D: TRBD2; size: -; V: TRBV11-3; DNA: TGTGCCAGCAGCTTAGCCAGGACTAGTGGGGCTCGCAATGAGCAGTTCTTC; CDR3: CASSLARTSGARNEQFF
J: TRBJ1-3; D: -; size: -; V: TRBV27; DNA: TGTGCCAGCAAGAGGGTTGGGGCTGGAAACACCATATATTTT; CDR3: CASKRVGAGNTIYF
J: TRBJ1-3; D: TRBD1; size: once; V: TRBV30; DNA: TGTGCCTGGAGTCGGACAGGGGCTGGAAACACCATATATTTT; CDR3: CAWSRTGAGNTIYF
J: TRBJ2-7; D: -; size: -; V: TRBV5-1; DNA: TGCGCCAGCAGCTTGGGTCTTGGGAGCTCCTACGAGCAGTACTTC; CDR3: CASSLGLGSSYEQYF
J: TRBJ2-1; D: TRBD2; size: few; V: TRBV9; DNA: TGTGCCAGCAGCGTTAGCGGGAGGGAAAACAATGAGCAGTTCTTC; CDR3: CASSVSGRENNEQFF
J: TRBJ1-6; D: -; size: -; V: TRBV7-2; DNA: TGTGCCAGCAGCTTAGAGGCGGGATCACCCCTCCACTTT; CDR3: CASSLEAGSPLHF
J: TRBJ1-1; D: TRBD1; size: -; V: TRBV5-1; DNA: TGCGCCAGCAGCCTGGCCCCACAGGGGGGGAACACTGAAGCTTTCTTT; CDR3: CASSLAPQGGNTEAFF
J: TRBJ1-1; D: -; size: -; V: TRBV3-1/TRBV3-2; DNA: TGTGCCAGCAGCCTATTCTCGACAGGCGGTAACACTGAAGCTTTCTTT; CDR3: CASSLFSTGGNTEAFF
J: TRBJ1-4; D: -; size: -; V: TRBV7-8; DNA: TGTGCCAGCAGCTCTACAGGGCCCAATGAAAAACTGTTTTTT; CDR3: CASSSTGPNEKLFF
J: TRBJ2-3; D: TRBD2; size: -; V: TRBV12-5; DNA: TGTGCTAGTGGTTTGGGGGGACTAGCGGGAGAGGCAGATACGCAGTATTTT; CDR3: CASGLGGLAGEADTQYF
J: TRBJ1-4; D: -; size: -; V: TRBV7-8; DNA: TGTGCCAGCAGCTTACTGTCGGGGTCTAATGAAAAACTGTTTTTT; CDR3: CASSLLSGSNEKLFF
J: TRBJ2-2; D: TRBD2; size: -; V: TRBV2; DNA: TGTGCCAGCAGTGATTGGACTAGCGGGAGTCTCCGGGGGAACACCGGGGAGCTGTTTTTT; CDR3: CASSDWTSGSLRGNTGELFF
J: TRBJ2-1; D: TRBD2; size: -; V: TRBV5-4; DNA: TGTGCCTCCCAGACCGGGACTAGCAATGAGCAGTTCTTC; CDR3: CASQTGTSNEQFF
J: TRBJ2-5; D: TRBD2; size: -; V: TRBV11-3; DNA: TGTGCCAGCAGCCCCGGGACTAGCGGAGGGGAAGAGACCCAGTACTTC; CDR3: CASSPGTSGGEETQYF
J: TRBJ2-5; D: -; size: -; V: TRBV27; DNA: TGTGCCAGCAGTTTTGGCAGAATGGAGACCCAGTACTTC; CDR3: CASSFGRMETQYF
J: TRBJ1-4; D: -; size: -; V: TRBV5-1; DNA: TGCGCCAGCAGCACAGGCTCACAGGGAAGGGGCGAAAAACTGTTTTTT; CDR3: CASSTGSQGRGEKLFF
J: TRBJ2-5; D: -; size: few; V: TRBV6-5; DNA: TGTGCCAGCAGCGTCCCAGGGGCCGGAGAGACCCAGTACTTC; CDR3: CASSVPGAGETQYF
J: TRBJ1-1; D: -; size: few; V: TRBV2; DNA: TGTGCCAGCAGAGATGACAGACTGAACACTGAAGCTTTCTTT; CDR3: CASRDDRLNTEAFF
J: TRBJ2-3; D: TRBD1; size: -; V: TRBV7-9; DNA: TGTGCCAGCAGCTCGGGACAGGGAGAAACAGATACGCAGTATTTT; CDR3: CASSSGQGETDTQYF
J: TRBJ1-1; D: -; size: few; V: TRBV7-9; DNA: TGTGCCAGCAGCCTGGGACTCACTGAAGCTTTCTTT; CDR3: CASSLGLTEAFF
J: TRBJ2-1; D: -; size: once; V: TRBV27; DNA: TGTGCCAGCAGCCAACTTACAGGGCCGCAGAGCTCCTACAATGAGCAGTTCTTC; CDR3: CASSQLTGPQSSYNEQFF
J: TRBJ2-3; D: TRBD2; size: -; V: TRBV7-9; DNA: TGTGCCCCCTCCAGCGGGACGGGGAACACAGATACGCAGTATTTT; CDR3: CAPSSGTGNTDTQYF
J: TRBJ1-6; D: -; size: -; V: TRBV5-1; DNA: TGCGCCAGCAGTGGAGGGCAGAGCTCCTATAATTCACCCCTCCACTTT; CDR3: CASSGGQSSYNSPLHF
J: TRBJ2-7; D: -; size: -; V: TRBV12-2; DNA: TGTGCAAGTCGCTTCGTTCGTAGGCTAGCGGGAATCTTTTCGTACTTC; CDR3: CASRFVRRLAGIFSYF
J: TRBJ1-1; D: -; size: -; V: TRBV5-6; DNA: TGTGCCAGCAGCTTGGACGGAGGGGCCAACACTGAAGCTTTCTTT; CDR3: CASSLDGGANTEAFF
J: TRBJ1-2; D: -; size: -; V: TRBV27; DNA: TGTGCCAGCAGTTTGACAGTGGGCTATGGCTACACCTTC; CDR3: CASSLTVGYGYTF
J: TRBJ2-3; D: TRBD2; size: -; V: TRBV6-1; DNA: TGTGCCAGCAGTGAGAGGACTAGCGGGAGCGCAGATACGCAGTATTTT; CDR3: CASSERTSGSADTQYF
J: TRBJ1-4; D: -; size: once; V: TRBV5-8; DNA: TGTGCCAGCCCTCCCGGGTTTGATGAAAAACTGTTTTTT; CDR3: CASPPGFDEKLFF
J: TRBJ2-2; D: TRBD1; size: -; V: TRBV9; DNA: TGTGCCAGCACCGGAAAGACAGGGTCGAACACCGGGGAGCTGTTTTTT; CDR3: CASTGKTGSNTGELFF
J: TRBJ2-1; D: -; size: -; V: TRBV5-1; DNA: TGCGCCAGCAGCTTGGGGGGGGACCCACCTTTCGGTGAGCAGTTCTTC; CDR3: CASSLGGDPPFGEQFF
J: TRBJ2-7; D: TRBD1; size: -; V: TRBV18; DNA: TGTGCCAGCTCACCAAACGGACAGGGGGCAGGCTACGAGCAGTACTTC; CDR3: CASSPNGQGAGYEQYF
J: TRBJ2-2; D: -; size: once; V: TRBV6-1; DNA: TGTGCCAGCAGTGAATTGGGTCAGGGGCGTCGGACCGGGGAGCTGTTTTTT; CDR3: CASSELGQGRRTGELFF
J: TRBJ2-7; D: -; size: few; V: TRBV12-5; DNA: TGTGCTAGTGGTCTTACTAGCTACGAGCAGTACTTC; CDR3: CASGLTSYEQYF
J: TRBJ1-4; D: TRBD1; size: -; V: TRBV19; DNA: TGTGCCAGTAGCTACCTCGGGACAGCTAATGAAAAACTGTTTTTT; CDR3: CASSYLGTANEKLFF
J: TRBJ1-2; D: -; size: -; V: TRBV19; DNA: TGTGCCAGTAGTGGTGTGCAGGGATCTTCCTATGGCTACACCTTC; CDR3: CASSGVQGSSYGYTF
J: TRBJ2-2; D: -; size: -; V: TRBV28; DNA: TGTGCCAGCAGTTCCTCCCGTACTACAGGGTATAAGCTGTTTTTT; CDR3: CASSSSRTTGYKLFF
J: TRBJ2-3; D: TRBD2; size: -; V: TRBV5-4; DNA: TGTGCCAGCAGCTCCTCGCTAGCGGGAGGGGCAGATACGCAGTATTTT; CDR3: CASSSSLAGGADTQYF
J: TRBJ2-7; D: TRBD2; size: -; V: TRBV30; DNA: TGTGCCTGGACCCTCCCTACTAGCGGGAGGGCCTACGAGCAGTACTTC; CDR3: CAWTLPTSGRAYEQYF
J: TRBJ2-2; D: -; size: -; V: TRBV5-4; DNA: TGTGCCAGCAGGTTCGGACGGGGGAGCACCGGGGAGCTGTTTTTT; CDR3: CASRFGRGSTGELFF
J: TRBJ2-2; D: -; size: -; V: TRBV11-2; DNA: TGTGCCAGCAGCTTGAATCTCTACCCCGGGGAGCTGTTTTTT; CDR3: CASSLNLYPGELFF
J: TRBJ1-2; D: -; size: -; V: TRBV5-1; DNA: TGCGCCAGCAGCTCAGGGGTTGGCTATGGCTACACCTTC; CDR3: CASSSGVGYGYTF
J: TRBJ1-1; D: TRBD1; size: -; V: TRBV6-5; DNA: TGTGCCAGCAGCCGCGGACAGGGAGGCACTGAAGCTTTCTTT; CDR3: CASSRGQGGTEAFF
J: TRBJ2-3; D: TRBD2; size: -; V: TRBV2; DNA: TGTGCCAGCAGCGCGGGACTAGCGGGAGGGGATGATACGCAGTATTTT; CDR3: CASSAGLAGGDDTQYF
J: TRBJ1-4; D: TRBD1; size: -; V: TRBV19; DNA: TGTGCCAGTAGTCAGGGGGGCTATGAAAAACTGTTTTTT; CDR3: CASSQGGYEKLFF
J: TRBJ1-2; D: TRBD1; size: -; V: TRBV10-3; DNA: TGTGCCATCAGCGGCGGACAGGCGGGCTATGGCTACACCTTC; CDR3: CAISGGQAGYGYTF
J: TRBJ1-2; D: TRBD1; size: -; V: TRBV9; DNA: TGTGCCAGCAGCGTAGGTCCTGGGCAGGGGGCTCATTATGGCTACACCTTC; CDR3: CASSVGPGQGAHYGYTF
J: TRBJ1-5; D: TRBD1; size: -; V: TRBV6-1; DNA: TGTGCCAGCAGTGAATATGGGACAGGGGTTAACAATCAGCCCCAGCATTTT; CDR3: CASSEYGTGVNNQPQHF
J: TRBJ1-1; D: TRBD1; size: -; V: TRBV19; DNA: TGTGCCAGTAGTATAGTAGGAGGGGGCGTGACTGAAGCTTTCTTT; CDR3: CASSIVGGGVTEAFF
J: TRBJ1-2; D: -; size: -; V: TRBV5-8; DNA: TGTGCCAGCAGCTTGGAAAGCAGCCAGGGGTATGGCTACACCTTC; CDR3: CASSLESSQGYGYTF